This T cell receptor beta chain is drawn from a study of cytomegalovirus exposure and HLA in healthy donors. A note on this clone: The antigen is undetermined.

The PCR made use of 60 Vbeta and 13 Jbeta primers. The table came from immunoSEQ multiplex PCR; TCRdb's copy has only in-frame clones and leaves some out. This sample yields 85,000 to 120,000 clones, of which 71% are seen a single time; less than 3% belongs to the top ten. CDR1 and CDR2 (germline): MNHEY, SMNVEV (reference sequence). Trimming removed 1 base from V and 4 bases from J, with 11 bases in between. CDR3 size: 15 residues. Whole-study findings and limits: In vitro assays verified that three CMV-associated chains recognized CMV antigens specifically. Presence/absence analyses rested on an assumption that sequencing depth was roughly uniform across donors. In a later analysis, parvovirus B19, influenza, CMV and Epstein-Barr virus appeared linked to several top co-occurrence clusters.

The source of this sequence is a female donor in good health and CMV-seronegative. Sequenced material: PBMCs. This chain joins TRBV27 and TRBJ1-5, with TRBD1 as a possible D gene (5 bases). The CDR3 region is CASSLYRGGNQPQHF. In DNA form, the CDR3 reads TGTGCCAGCAGTTTATATCGGGGGGGTAATCAGCCCCAGCATTTT.